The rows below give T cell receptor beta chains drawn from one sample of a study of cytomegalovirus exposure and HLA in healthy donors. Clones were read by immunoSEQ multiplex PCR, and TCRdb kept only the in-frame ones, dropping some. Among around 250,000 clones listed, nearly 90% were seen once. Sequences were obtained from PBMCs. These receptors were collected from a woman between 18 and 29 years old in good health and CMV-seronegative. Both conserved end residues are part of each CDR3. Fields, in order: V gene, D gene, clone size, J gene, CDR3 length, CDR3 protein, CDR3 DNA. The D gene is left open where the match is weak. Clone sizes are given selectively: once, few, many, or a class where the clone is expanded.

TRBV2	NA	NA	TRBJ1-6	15	CASSYQGLINSPLHF	TGTGCCAGCAGTTATCAGGGGCTCATTAATTCACCCCTCCACTTT
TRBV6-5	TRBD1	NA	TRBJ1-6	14	CASRRQGMNSPLHF	TGTGCCAGCAGGAGACAGGGTATGAATTCACCCCTCCACTTT
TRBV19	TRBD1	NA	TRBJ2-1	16	CASRDRGQSSYNEQFF	TGTGCCAGTAGGGACAGGGGGCAGAGCTCCTACAATGAGCAGTTCTTC
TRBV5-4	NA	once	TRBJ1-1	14	CASSLESRNTEAFF	TGTGCCAGCAGCCTGGAGTCGCGGAACACTGAAGCTTTCTTT
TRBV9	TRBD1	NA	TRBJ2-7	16	CASSVSSGTGFYEQYF	TGTGCCAGCAGCGTTTCTTCCGGGACAGGATTCTACGAGCAGTACTTC
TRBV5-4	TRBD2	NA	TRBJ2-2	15	CASSLGLAATGELFF	TGTGCCAGCAGCTTAGGGCTAGCGGCCACCGGGGAGCTGTTTTTT
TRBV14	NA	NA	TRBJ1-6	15	CASSRGFSYNSPLHF	TGTGCCAGCAGCCGGGGCTTCTCCTATAATTCACCCCTCCACTTT
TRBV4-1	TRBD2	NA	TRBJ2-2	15	CASSQALADTGELFF	TGCGCCAGCAGCCAAGCGCTAGCGGACACCGGGGAGCTGTTTTTT
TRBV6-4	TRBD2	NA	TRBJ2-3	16	CASSDSVAGGTDTQYF	TGTGCCAGCAGTGACTCGGTAGCGGGGGGCACAGATACGCAGTATTTT
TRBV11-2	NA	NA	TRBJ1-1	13	CASSLVDGGIAFF	TGTGCCAGCAGCTTAGTAGACGGCGGGATAGCTTTCTTT
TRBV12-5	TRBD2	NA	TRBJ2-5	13	CASGTLAGETQYF	TGTGCTAGTGGTACGCTAGCGGGAGAGACCCAGTACTTC
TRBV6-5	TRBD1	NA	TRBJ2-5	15	CASSSTGASQETQYF	TGTGCCAGCAGCAGTACAGGGGCAAGTCAAGAGACCCAGTACTTC
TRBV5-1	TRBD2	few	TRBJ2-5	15	CASSRPQGLGETQYF	TGCGCCAGCAGCCGCCCGCAGGGACTAGGGGAGACCCAGTACTTC
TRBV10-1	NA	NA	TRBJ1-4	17	CASSECRHPPRVEKLFF	TGCGCCAGCAGTGAGTGTCGGCACCCCCCTCGGGTTGAAAAACTGTTTTTT